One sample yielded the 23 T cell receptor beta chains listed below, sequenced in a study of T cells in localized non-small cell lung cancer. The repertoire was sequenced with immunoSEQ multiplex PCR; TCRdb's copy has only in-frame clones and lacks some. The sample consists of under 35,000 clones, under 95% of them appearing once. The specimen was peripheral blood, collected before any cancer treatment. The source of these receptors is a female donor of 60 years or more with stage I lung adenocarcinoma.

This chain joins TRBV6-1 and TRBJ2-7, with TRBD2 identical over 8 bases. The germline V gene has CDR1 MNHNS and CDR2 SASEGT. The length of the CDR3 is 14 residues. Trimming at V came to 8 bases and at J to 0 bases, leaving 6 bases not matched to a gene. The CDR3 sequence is CASEAGASSYEQYF. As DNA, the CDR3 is TGTGCCAGCGAAGCGGGGGCGAGCTCCTACGAGCAGTACTTC.

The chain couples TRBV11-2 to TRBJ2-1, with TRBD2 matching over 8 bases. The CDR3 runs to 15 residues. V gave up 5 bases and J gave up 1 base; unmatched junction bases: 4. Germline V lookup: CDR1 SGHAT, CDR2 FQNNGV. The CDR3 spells CASSELAVSYNEQFF. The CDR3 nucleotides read TGTGCCAGCAGCGAACTAGCGGTTTCCTACAATGAGCAGTTCTTC.

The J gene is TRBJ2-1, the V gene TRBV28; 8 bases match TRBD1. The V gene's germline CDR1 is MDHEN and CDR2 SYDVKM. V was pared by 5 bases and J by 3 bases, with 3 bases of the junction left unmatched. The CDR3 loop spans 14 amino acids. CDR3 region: CASSRTGLYNEQFF. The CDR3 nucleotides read TGTGCCAGCAGTAGGACAGGGCTCTACAATGAGCAGTTCTTC.

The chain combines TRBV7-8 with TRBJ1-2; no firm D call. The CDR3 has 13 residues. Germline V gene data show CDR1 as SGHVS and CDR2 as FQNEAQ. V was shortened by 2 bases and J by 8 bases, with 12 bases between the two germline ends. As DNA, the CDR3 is TGTGCCAGCAGCTTACGGGCCTCTAACGGCTACACCTTC. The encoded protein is CASSLRASNGYTF.

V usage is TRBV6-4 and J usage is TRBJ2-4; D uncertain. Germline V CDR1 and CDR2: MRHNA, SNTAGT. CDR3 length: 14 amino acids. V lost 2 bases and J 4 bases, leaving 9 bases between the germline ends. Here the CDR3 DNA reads TGTGCCAGCAGTGACAGGGATGGAAAAAACATTCAGTACTTC. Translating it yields CASSDRDGKNIQYF.

In nucleotides, the CDR3 is TGTGCCAGCAGCCGGCAAGGACTAGCGGTAGTAGATACGCAGTATTTT. This translates into CASSRQGLAVVDTQYF. The chain is built from TRBV5-5 and TRBJ2-3, with 10 bases fitting TRBD2. Trimming at V came to 4 bases and at J to 5 bases, leaving 10 bases not matched to a gene. The CDR3 loop spans 16 amino acids. CDR1 SGHKS and CDR2 YYEKEE come from the germline V gene (reference sequence).

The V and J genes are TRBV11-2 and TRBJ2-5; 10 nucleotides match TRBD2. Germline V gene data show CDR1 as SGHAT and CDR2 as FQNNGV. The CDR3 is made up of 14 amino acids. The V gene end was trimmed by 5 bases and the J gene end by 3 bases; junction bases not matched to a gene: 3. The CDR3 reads CASSVGLAKETQYF. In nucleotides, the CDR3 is TGTGCCAGCAGCGTGGGACTAGCGAAAGAGACCCAGTACTTC.

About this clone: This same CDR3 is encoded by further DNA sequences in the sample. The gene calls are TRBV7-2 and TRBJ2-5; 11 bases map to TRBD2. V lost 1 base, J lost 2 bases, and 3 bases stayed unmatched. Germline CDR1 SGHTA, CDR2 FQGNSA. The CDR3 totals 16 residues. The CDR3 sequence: CASSLGLAGGQETQYF. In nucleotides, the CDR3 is TGTGCCAGCAGCTTAGGGTTAGCGGGGGGGCAAGAGACCCAGTACTTC.

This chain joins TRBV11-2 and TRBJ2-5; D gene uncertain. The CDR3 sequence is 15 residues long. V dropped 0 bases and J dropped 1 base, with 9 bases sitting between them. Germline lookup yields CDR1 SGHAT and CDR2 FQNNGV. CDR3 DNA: TGTGCCAGCAGCTTAGAAGGCAGACGCCAAGAGACCCAGTACTTC. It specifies CASSLEGRRQETQYF.

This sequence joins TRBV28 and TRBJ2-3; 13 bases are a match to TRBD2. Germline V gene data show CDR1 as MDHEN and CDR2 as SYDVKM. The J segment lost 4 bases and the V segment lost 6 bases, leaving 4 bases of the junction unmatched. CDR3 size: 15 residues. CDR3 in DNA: TGTGCCAGCAGACGACTAGCGGGAGGAGCAGATACGCAGTATTTT. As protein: CASRRLAGGADTQYF. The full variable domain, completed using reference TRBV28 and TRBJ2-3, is DVKVTQSSRYLVKRTGEKVFLECVQDMDHENMFWYRQDPGLGLRLIYFSYDVKMKEKGDIPEGYSVSREKKERFSLILESASTNQTSMYLCASRRLAGGADTQYFGPGTRLTVL.

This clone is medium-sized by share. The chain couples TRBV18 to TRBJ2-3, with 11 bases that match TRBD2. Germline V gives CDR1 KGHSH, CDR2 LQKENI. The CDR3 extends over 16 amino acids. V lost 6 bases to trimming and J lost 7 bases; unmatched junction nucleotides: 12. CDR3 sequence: CASSLRLAGFMYTQYF. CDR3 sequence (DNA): TGTGCCAGCTCGCTTAGACTAGCGGGGTTCATGTATACGCAGTATTTT.

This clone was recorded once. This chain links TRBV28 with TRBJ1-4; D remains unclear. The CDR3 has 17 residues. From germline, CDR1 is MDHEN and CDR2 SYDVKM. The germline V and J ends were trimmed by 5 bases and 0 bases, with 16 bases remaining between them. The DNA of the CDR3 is TGTGCCAGCAGTGCTCCTAACATGCCTTCAACTAATGAAAAACTGTTTTTT. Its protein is CASSAPNMPSTNEKLFF.

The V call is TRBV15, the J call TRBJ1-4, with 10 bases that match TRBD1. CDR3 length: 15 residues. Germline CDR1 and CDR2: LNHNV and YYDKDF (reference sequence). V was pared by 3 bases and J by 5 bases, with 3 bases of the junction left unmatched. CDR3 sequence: CATSSGTGDNEKLFF. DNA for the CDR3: TGTGCCACCAGCAGTGGGACAGGGGACAATGAAAAACTGTTTTTT.

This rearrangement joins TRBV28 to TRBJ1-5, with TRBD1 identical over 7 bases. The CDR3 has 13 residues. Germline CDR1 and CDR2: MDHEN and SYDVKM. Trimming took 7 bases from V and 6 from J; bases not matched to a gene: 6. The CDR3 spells CASNPDRAQPQHF. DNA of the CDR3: TGTGCCAGCAATCCCGACAGGGCTCAGCCCCAGCATTTT.

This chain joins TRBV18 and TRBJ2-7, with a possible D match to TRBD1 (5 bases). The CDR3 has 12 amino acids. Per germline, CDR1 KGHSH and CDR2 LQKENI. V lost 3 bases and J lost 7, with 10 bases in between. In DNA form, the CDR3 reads TGTGCCAGCTCACCGCTAGGGGTTGAGCAGTACTTC. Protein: CASSPLGVEQYF.

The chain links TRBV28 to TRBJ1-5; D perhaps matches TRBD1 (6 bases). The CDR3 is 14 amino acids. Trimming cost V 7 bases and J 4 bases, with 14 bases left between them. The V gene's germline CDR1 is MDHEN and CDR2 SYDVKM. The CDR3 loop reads CASTLGALNQPQHF. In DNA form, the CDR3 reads TGTGCCAGCACCTTGGGGGCCCTTAATCAGCCCCAGCATTTT.

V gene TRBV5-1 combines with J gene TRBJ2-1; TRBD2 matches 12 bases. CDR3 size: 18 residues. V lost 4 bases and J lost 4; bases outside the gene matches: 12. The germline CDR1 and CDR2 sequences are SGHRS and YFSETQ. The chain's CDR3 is CASSQQSLAGGTYNEQFF. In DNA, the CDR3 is TGCGCCAGCAGCCAACAATCCCTAGCGGGGGGGACTTACAATGAGCAGTTCTTC.

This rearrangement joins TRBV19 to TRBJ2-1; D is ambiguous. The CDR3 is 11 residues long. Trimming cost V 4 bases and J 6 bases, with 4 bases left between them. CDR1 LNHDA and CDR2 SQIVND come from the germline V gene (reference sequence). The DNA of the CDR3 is TGTGCCAGTAGTAATACCAATGAGCAGTTCTTC. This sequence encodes CASSNTNEQFF.

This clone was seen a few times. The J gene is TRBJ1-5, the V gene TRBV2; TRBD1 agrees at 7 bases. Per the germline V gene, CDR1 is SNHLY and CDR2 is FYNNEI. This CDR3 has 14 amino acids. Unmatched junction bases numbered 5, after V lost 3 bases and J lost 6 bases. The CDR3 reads CASSEAGGRQPQHF. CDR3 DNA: TGTGCCAGCAGTGAGGCAGGGGGTCGTCAGCCCCAGCATTTT.

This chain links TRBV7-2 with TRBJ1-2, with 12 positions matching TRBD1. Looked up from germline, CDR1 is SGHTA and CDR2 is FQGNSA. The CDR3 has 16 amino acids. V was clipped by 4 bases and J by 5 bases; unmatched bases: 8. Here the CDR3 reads CASSWGQGQGAYGYTF. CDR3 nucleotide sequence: TGTGCCAGCAGCTGGGGCCAGGGACAGGGGGCTTATGGCTACACCTTC.

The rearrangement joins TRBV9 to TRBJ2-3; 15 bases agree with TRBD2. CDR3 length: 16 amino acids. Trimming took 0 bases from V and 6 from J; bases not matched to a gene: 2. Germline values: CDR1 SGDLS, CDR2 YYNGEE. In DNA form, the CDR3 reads TGTGCCAGCAGCGTAGGGGGGACTAGCGGGAGGGATACGCAGTATTTT. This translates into CASSVGGTSGRDTQYF.

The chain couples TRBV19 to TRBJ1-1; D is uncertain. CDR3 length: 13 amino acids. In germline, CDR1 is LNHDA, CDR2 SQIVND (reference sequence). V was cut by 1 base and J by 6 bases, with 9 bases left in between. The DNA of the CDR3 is TGTGCCAGTAGTATAGGAGGAAAGGCTGAAGCTTTCTTT. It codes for CASSIGGKAEAFF.

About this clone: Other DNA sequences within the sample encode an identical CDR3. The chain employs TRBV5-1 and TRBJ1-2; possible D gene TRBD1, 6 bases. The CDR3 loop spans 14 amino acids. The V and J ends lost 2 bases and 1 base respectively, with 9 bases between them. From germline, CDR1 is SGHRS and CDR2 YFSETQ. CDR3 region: CASSLGQLNYGYTF. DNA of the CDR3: TGCGCCAGCAGCTTAGGACAGCTTAACTATGGCTACACCTTC.